This T cell receptor (beta chain) was recovered during a study of T-cell reconstitution after alpha-beta-depleted transplantation in children. From germline, CDR1 is SGHVS and CDR2 FNYEAQ. Unmatched junction bases numbered 9, after V lost 5 bases and J lost 2 bases. The CDR3 is 15 residues long. This sample's TCRbeta library carried unique molecular identifier barcodes. TCRdb called the PCR reads again in MiXCR, with one record for every CDR3 protein. In the table there are 90,000 to 130,000 distinct CDR3 sequences, over 9% of which are singletons. Source: PBMCs from the stem cell graft donor, taken from the stem cell graft. This sequence originates from a human donor who donated a stem cell graft to a child with acute lymphoblastic leukemia. The J gene is TRBJ2-7, the V gene TRBV7-6; TRBD1 matches 7 bases. CDR3 sequence (DNA): TGTGCCAGCAGCCCTAATACAGGGGCCACCTACGAGCAGTACTTC. It yields the protein CASSPNTGATYEQYF.